This passage covers 9 T cell receptor beta chains from one sample sequenced in a study of cytomegalovirus exposure and HLA in healthy donors. 60 Vbeta and 13 Jbeta primers were used in PCR. Method: immunoSEQ multiplex PCR; TCRdb's copy keeps in-frame clones and lacks some. Of about 170,000 clones in the sample, around 82% were seen once. The sample taken for sequencing was PBMCs. All receptors derive from a male donor in good health and CMV-seronegative.

The genes are TRBV15 and TRBJ2-7; 11 bases match TRBD2. This CDR3 has 18 residues. J lost 0 bases, V lost 1 base, and 8 bases had no gene match. Germline V gene lookup returns CDR1 LNHNV and CDR2 YYDKDF (reference sequence). The CDR3 nucleotides are TGTGCCACCAGCAGAGCCGGGACTAGCGGAAAGAGCTCCTACGAGCAGTACTTC. Its translation: CATSRAGTSGKSSYEQYF.

The chain is built from TRBV27 and TRBJ1-1, with D possibly matching TRBD1 (5 bases). The CDR3 runs to 14 residues. Trimming shortened V by 8 bases and J by 1 base, and 14 bases separated the two germline ends. CDR1 MNHEY and CDR2 SMNVEV come from the germline V gene (reference sequence). The chain's CDR3 is CASVRSGKNTEAFF. The CDR3 DNA reads as TGTGCCAGCGTCCGTTCAGGGAAGAACACTGAAGCTTTCTTT.

The chain employs TRBV9 and TRBJ2-7; 10 bases are shared with TRBD2. The J segment lost 7 bases and the V segment lost 0 bases, leaving 19 bases of the junction unmatched. Germline V CDR1 and CDR2: SGDLS, YYNGEE. There are 19 residues in the CDR3. As DNA, the CDR3 is TGTGCCAGCAGCGTAGGGTCCCTTCGTATAGCGGGAGGCCTGGAGGAGCAGTACTTC. Amino acid sequence: CASSVGSLRIAGGLEEQYF.

A few counts support this clone. This chain connects TRBV7-8 to TRBJ2-5; D may be TRBD2 (6 bases). The CDR3 is made up of 14 amino acids. V gave up 1 base and J gave up 5 bases, with 11 bases separating them. CDR1 is SGHVS and CDR2 is FQNEAQ in the germline V gene. The CDR3 reads CASSLVGGWETQYF. In DNA, the CDR3 is TGTGCCAGCAGCTTAGTGGGGGGTTGGGAGACCCAGTACTTC.

The chain employs TRBV6-5 and TRBJ2-5; 8 nucleotides line up with TRBD2. Germline trimming cut 2 bases from V and 2 bases from J; bases unmatched to any gene: 4. The length of the CDR3 is 15 residues. Germline assignment: CDR1 MNHEY and CDR2 SVGAGI. The CDR3 loop reads CASSYDSGVQETQYF. The CDR3 DNA follows: TGTGCCAGCAGTTACGATAGCGGGGTACAAGAGACCCAGTACTTC.

This clone was observed once. The chain links TRBV11-2 to TRBJ2-7; D remains ambiguous. From germline, CDR1 is SGHAT and CDR2 FQNNGV. The CDR3 spans 12 residues. V was cut by 5 bases and J by 4 bases, with 9 bases left in between. CDR3 sequence (DNA): TGTGCCAGCAGCCCCTTATTGTACGAGCAGTACTTC. This codes for CASSPLLYEQYF.

The count of this clone is one. This chain uses TRBV27 with TRBJ1-1; the match to TRBD1 covers 8 bases. J was trimmed by 7 bases and V by 6 bases; bases with no gene match: 10. Germline CDR1 reads MNHEY; CDR2 reads SMNVEV (reference sequence). The CDR3 sequence is 14 residues long. CDR3 in amino acids: CASSRLDDRGEAFF. The CDR3 nucleotides are TGTGCCAGCAGCCGACTTGATGACAGGGGTGAAGCTTTCTTT.

J is TRBJ1-2 and V is TRBV29-1; 11 bases map to TRBD1. With V trimmed by 7 bases and J by 7 bases, 11 bases remained unmatched. Germline values: CDR1 SQVTM, CDR2 ANQGSEA. The CDR3 consists of 14 residues. The CDR3 here is CSASGQGAFSGYTF. The CDR3 DNA reads as TGCAGCGCTAGCGGACAGGGGGCTTTTTCTGGCTACACCTTC.

This sequence joins TRBV2 and TRBJ2-5; 13 bases align to TRBD2. The assigned J gene may be wrong: the sequence end matches TRBJ2-7 better. Germline lookup yields CDR1 SNHLY and CDR2 FYNNEI. This CDR3 has 17 residues. The CDR3 DNA is TGTGCCAGCAGTAGGGGACTAGCGGGAATTCATGCCTACGAGCAGTACTTC. Protein: CASSRGLAGIHAYEQYF.